The entry below describes one TCR delta chain. These data originate in a study of gamma-delta T cells after stem cell transplantation. Germline V gene data show CDR1 as GEAIGNYY and CDR2 as EKD. The CDR3 extends over 16 amino acids. The junction had 12 bases not matched to a gene; V was cut back by 7 bases and J by 3 bases. TCRdb applied CATT to the RT-PCR reads for clone calling. The sample holds 650 to 950 delta-chain clones, under 20% seen once. The clonotype was recovered from a human donor. It is not recorded whose cells these are; they may come from a transplant donor. Sequenced material: gamma-delta T cells. The V gene is TRDV2, the J gene TRDJ1, with TRDD3 matching over 11 bases. Matching the DNA to germline supplied the J gene, which TCRdb does not give. The CDR3 nucleotides are TGTGCCTGCGCTTCGCTGGGGGATACAATGTCCGATAAACTCATCTTT. It specifies CACASLGDTMSDKLIF.